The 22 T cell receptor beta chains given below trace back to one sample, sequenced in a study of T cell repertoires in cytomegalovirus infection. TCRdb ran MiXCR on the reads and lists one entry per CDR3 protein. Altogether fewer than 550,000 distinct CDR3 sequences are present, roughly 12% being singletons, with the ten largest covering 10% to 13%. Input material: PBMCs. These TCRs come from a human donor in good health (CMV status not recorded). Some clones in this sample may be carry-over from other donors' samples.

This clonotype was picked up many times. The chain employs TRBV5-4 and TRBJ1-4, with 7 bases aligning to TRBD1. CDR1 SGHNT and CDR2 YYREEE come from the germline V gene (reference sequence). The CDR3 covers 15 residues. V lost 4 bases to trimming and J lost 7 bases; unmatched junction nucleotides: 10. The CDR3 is CASSVRQGGSEKLFF. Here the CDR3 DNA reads TGTGCCAGCAGCGTTCGACAGGGAGGTAGTGAAAAACTGTTTTTT.

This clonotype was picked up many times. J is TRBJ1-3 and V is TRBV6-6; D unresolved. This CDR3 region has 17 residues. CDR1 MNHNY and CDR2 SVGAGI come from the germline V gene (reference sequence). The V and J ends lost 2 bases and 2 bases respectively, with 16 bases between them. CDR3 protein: CASSYLPDGNAGNTIYF. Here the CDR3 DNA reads TGTGCCAGCAGTTACCTGCCCGACGGGAATGCTGGAAACACCATATATTTT.

For the CDR3, the DNA is TGCACCGGGACTAGCGAGTTTTTAGATACGCAGTATTTT. This translates into CTGTSEFLDTQYF. The chain joins TRBV29-1 to TRBJ2-3; TRBD2 matches at 10 bases. This CDR3 has 13 amino acids. Germline CDR1 SQVTM, CDR2 ANQGSEA.

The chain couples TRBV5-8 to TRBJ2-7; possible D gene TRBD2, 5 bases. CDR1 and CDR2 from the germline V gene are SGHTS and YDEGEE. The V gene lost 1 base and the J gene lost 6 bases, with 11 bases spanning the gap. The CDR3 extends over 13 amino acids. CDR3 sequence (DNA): TGTGCCAGCAGCTTGCCGGGATCGGTCGAGCAGTACTTC. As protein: CASSLPGSVEQYF.

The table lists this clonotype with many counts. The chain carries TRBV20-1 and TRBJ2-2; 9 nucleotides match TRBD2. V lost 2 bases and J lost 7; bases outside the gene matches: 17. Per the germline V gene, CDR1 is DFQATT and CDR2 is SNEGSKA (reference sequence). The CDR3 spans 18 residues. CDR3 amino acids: CSARISPSGTLRGGELFF. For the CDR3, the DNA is TGCAGTGCTAGAATTTCTCCTAGCGGGACCCTTAGGGGCGGGGAGCTGTTTTTT.

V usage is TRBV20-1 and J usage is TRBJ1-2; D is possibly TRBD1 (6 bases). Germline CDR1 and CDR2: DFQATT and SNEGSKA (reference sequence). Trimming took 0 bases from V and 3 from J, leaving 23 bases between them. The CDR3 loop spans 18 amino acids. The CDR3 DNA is TGCAGTGCTAGAGATAACAGTCGGAGCGGACAGCCGGACTATGGCTACACCTTC. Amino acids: CSARDNSRSGQPDYGYTF.

DNA for the CDR3: TGTGCCTGGACCCGGGGACTAGCGGGCGTCAATGAGCAGTTCTTC. Translated, it gives CAWTRGLAGVNEQFF. V and J are TRBV30 and TRBJ2-1; 12 bases line up with TRBD2. Germline V CDR1 and CDR2: GTSNPN, SVGIG (reference sequence). This CDR3 is built from 15 residues. Germline trimming cut 4 bases from V and 6 bases from J; bases unmatched to any gene: 7.

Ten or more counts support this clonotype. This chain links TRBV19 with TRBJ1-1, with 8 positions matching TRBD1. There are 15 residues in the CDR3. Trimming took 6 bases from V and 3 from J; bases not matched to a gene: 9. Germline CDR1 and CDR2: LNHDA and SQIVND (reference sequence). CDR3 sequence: CASRSQGAGHTEAFF. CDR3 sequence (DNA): TGTGCCAGTAGGTCGCAGGGGGCCGGTCACACTGAAGCTTTCTTT.

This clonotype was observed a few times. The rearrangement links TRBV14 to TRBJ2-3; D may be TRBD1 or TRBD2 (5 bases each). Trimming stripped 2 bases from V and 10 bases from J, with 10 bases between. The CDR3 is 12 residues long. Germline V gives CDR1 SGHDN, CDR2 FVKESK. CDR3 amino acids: CASSQPGTPQYF. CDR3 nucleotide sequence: TGTGCCAGCAGCCAACCGGGGACCCCGCAGTATTTT.

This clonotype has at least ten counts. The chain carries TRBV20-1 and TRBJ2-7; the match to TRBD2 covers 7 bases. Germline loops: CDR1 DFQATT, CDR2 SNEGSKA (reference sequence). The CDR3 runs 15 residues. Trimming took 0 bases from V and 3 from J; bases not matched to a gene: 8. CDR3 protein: CSARDTGGSVYEQYF. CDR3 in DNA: TGCAGTGCTAGAGATACCGGGGGGTCGGTCTACGAGCAGTACTTC.

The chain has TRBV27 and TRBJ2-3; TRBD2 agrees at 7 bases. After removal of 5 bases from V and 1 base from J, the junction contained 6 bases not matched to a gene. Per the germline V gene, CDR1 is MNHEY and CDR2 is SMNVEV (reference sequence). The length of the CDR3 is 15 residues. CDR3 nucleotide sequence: TGTGCCAGCAGTCCCCAGCGGGGCTGCACAGATACGCAGTATTTT. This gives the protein CASSPQRGCTDTQYF.

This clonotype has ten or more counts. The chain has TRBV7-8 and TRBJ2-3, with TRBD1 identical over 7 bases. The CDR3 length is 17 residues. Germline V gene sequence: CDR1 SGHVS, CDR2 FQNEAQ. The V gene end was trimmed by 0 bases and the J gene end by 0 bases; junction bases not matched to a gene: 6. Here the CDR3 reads CASSLAPGTASTDTQYF. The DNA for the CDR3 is TGTGCCAGCAGCTTAGCGCCTGGGACAGCCAGCACAGATACGCAGTATTTT.

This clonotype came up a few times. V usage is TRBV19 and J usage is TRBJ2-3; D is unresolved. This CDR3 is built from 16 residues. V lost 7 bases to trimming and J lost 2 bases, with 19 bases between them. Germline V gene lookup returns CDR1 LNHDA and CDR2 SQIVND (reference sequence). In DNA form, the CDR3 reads TGTGCCAGTACCGATCGGGCCTCGGTGGTCACAGATACGCAGTATTTT. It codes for CASTDRASVVTDTQYF.

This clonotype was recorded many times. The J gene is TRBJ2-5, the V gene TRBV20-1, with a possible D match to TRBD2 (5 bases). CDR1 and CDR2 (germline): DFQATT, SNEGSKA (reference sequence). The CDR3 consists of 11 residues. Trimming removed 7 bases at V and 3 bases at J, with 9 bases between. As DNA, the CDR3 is TGCAGTGTTTCGCGGGAAGAGACCCAGTACTTC. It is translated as CSVSREETQYF.

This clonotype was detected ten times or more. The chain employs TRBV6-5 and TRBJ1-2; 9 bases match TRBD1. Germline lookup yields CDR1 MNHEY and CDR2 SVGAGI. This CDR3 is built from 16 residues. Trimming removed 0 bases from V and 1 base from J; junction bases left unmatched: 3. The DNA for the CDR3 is TGTGCCAGCAGTTACTCGACAGGGGGATTTAACTATGGCTACACCTTC. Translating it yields CASSYSTGGFNYGYTF.

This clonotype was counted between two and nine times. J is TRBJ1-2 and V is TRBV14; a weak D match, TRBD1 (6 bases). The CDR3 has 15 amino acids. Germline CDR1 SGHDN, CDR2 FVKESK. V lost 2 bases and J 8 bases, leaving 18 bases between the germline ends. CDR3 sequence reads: CASSQRLGTGGGYTF. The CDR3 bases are TGTGCCAGCAGCCAACGATTAGGGACCGGGGGCGGCTACACCTTC.

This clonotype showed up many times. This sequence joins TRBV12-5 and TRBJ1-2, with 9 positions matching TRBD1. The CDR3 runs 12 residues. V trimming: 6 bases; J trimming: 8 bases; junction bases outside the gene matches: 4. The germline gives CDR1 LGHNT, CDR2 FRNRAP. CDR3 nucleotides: TGTGCTAGTGGATGGACAGGGGACGGCTACACCTTC. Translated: CASGWTGDGYTF.

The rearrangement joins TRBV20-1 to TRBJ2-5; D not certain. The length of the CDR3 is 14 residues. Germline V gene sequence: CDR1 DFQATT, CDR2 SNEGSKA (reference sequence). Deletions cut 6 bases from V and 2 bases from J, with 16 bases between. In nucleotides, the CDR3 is TGCAGTGCAGGCGGTGGGGTTCCGCAAGAGACCCAGTACTTC. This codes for CSAGGGVPQETQYF.

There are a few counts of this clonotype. In nucleotides, the CDR3 is TGCAGTGCTTCAGGGGAGCTAGCGGGGGAAATCTACGAGCAGTACTTC. Translation: CSASGELAGEIYEQYF. This chain connects TRBV20-1 to TRBJ2-7; 10 positions match TRBD2. The CDR3 is 16 amino acids. V was clipped by 5 bases and J by 3 bases; unmatched bases: 13. Per the germline V gene, CDR1 is DFQATT and CDR2 is SNEGSKA (reference sequence).

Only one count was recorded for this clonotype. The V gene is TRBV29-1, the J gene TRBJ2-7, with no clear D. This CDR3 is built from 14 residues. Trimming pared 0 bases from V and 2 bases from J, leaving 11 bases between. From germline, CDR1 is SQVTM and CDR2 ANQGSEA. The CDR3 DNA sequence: TGCAGCGTTGAAGACAAGGGAAGGCCCTACGAGCAGTACTTC. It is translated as CSVEDKGRPYEQYF.

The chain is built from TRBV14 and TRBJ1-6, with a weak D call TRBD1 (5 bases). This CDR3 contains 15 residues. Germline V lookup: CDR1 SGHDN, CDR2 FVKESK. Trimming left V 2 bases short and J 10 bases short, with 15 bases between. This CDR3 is CASSQQRSGQSPLHF. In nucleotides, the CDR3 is TGTGCCAGCAGCCAACAGAGGTCAGGACAATCACCCCTCCACTTT.

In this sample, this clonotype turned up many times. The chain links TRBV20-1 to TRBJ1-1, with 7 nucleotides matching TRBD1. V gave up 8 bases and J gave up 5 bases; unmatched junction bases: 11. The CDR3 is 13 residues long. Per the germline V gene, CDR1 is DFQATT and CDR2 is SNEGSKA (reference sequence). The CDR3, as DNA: TGCAGTTCGCTTCGACAGGGAGTTACTGAAGCTTTCTTT. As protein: CSSLRQGVTEAFF.